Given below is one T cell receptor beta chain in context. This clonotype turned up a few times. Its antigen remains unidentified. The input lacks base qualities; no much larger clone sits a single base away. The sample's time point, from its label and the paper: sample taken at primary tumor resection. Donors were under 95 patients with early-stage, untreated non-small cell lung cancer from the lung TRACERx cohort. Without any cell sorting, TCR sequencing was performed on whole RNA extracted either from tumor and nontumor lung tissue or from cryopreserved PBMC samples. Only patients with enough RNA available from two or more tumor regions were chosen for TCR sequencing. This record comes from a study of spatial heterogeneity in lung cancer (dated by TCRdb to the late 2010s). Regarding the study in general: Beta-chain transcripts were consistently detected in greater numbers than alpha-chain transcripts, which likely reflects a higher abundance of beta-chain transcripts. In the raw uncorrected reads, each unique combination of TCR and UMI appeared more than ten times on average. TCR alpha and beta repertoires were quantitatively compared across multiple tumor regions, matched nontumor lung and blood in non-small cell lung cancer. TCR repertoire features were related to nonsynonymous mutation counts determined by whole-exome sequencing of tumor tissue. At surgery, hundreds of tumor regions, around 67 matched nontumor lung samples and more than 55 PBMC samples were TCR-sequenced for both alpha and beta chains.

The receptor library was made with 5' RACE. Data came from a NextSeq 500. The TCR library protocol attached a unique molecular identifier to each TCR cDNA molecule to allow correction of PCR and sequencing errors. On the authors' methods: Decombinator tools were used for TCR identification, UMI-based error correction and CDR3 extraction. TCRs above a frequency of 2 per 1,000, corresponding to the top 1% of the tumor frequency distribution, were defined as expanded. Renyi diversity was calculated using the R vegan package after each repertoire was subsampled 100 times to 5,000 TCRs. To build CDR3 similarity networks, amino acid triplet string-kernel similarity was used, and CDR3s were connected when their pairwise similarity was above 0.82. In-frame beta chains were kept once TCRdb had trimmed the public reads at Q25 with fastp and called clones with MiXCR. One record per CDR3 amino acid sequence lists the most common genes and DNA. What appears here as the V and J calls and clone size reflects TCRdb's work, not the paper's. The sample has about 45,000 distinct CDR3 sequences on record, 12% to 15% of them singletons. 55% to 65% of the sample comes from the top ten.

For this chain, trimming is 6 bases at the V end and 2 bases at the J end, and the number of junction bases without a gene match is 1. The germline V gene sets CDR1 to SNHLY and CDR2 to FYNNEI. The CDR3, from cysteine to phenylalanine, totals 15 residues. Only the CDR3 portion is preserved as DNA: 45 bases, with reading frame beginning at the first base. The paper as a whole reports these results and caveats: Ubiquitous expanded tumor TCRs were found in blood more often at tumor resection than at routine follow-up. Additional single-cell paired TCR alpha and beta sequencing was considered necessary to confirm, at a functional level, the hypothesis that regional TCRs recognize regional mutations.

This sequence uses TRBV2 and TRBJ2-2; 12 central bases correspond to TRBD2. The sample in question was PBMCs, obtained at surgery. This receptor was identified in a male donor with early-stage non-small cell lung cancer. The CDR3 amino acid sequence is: CASRGLAGNTGELFF. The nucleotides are TGTGCCAGCAGAGGACTAGCGGGAAACACCGGGGAGCTGTTTTTT. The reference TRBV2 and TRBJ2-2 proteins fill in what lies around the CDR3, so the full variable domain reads EPEVTQTPSHQVTQMGQEVILRCVPISNHLYFYWYRQILGQKVEFLVSFYNNEISEKSEIFDDQFSVERPDGSNFTLKIRSTKLEDSAMYFCASRGLAGNTGELFFGEGSRLTVL.